These 4 T cell receptor beta chains were sequenced from one sample in a study of T cell changes during pregnancy in multiple sclerosis. TCRdb's table, derived via immunoSEQ multiplex PCR, lists solely in-frame clones and lacks some. The sample comprises some 95,000 clones, approximately 92% of which are singletons, and approximately 2.6% rests with the top ten. The sample here was peripheral blood, taken in the first trimester of pregnancy. Receptors were obtained from a female donor with multiple sclerosis, enrolled in a pregnancy study.

The V call is TRBV29-1, the J call TRBJ2-3, with TRBD1 identical over 7 bases. The length of the CDR3 is 13 residues. CDR1 is SQVTM, CDR2 ANQGSEA, per germline. J lost 3 bases, V lost 7 bases, and 7 bases had no gene match. CDR3 amino acids: CSAWGRGTDTQYF. The DNA for the CDR3 is TGCAGCGCTTGGGGCAGGGGGACAGATACGCAGTATTTT.

The sample holds a few counts of this clone. This chain links TRBV6-6 with TRBJ2-1, with 10 bases fitting TRBD2. The CDR3 consists of 14 residues. V shed 2 bases, J shed 5 bases, and the junction held 0 bases outside the gene matches. The germline CDR1 and CDR2 sequences are MNHNY and SVGAGI (reference sequence). The CDR3 DNA follows: TGTGCCAGCAGTTACGGGACTAGCGACAATGAGCAGTTCTTC. Translated: CASSYGTSDNEQFF.

J is TRBJ2-3 and V is TRBV7-3; possible D gene TRBD2, 6 bases. CDR1 is SGHTA and CDR2 is FQGTGA in the germline V gene. There are 16 residues in the CDR3. V lost 5 bases and J 3 bases, leaving 18 bases between the germline ends. The CDR3, as DNA: TGTGCCAGCAGCCAACTAGCTGCCCGCGGGACAGATACGCAGTATTTT. Its protein product is CASSQLAARGTDTQYF.

DNA of the CDR3: TGTGCCAGCAGTGATAGCGGGAGGTTCGAGCAGTACTTC. It translates to CASSDSGRFEQYF. The rearrangement links TRBV2 to TRBJ2-7; 10 bases agree with TRBD2. Germline loops: CDR1 SNHLY, CDR2 FYNNEI. The CDR3 is 13 amino acids. The V segment lost 3 bases and the J segment 6 bases; nucleotides outside the gene matches: 2.